This T cell receptor (beta chain) appears in the sequencing data of a study of cytomegalovirus exposure and HLA in healthy donors. CDR1 and CDR2 (germline): SGHNT, YENEEA. The CDR3 spans 12 residues. V was trimmed by 5 bases and J by 3 bases, leaving 7 bases between them. It was with 60 Vbeta and 13 Jbeta primers that the PCR ran. Here immunoSEQ multiplex PCR was the method, and the copy in TCRdb shows in-frame clones only, minus some. The table has approximately 140,000 clones, almost 85% seen once. The material sequenced was PBMCs. The chain combines TRBV11-3 with TRBJ1-1, with D perhaps TRBD1 (5 bases). The TCR originated in a woman in her thirties or forties in good health and CMV-seronegative. This CDR3 is CASSLRDTEAFF. CDR3 DNA sequence: TGTGCCAGCAGCCTCAGGGACACTGAAGCTTTCTTT. The complete variable domain, with remaining parts taken from reference TRBV11-3 and TRBJ1-1, reads EAGVVQSPRYKIIEKKQPVAFWCNPISGHNTLYWYLQNLGQGPELLIRYENEEAVDDSQLPKDRFSAERLKGVDSTLKIQPAELGDSAVYLCASSLRDTEAFFGQGTRLTVV.